Below, one TCR beta chain is given with its context. The antigen this receptor binds is unknown. There are no base qualities to consult, and no much larger clone falls within one base. This entry is derived from a study of cytomegalovirus exposure and HLA in healthy donors (dated by TCRdb to the late 2010s). Background on the whole study: An earlier analysis of roughly 500 of the donors reported about 250 Gb of sequence data and 117 million unique TCR beta sequences from about 180 million T cells. About 280 gigabases of sequencing data and 70 million to 95 million unique TCR sequences made up an early release that covered around 640 HLA-typed donors. Among the approximately 420 genotyped donors, around 81% belonged to the genetic ancestry cluster associated with self-reported Caucasian donors. The study was designed to test whether signatures of past pathogen exposure could be identified by cataloging public T cell receptors. The study used immunosequencing to profile the T cell repertoires of 666 subjects and linked those repertoires to cytomegalovirus serostatus. Along with the approximately 620-subject first cohort, a separate validation cohort of over a hundred different subjects was used. To predict cytomegalovirus infection status, the study combined high-throughput TCR immunosequencing, statistical association of individual TCRs with disease status, and machine learning. To study patterns of TCR occurrence, a later analysis re-analyzed previously published TCR beta repertoires from several hundred donors and added high-resolution HLA genotyping. The later analysis used no new phenotypic data to find candidate immune exposures, relying instead on TCR beta sequences and their occurrence across donors. An earlier analysis of approximately 580 of the donors used high-throughput TCR beta sequencing to judge whether each TCR beta V gene segment behaved as functional or pseudogenic. Donor age, sex, ethnicity and CMV serostatus were compiled alongside the repertoire data. In a later genetic analysis, genome-wide SNP genotypes for about 60% of the 666 donors were used, and that subset was treated as a discovery cohort. Every repertoire in the discovery cohort had been generated on one and the same sequencing platform. Both class I and class II loci were covered by HLA typing, at four-digit resolution. The number of donors typed differed by locus, with roughly 620-640 for A, B, C, DRB1 and DQB1, more than 500 for DQA1, over 600 for DPA1, and around 450 for DPB1. Four to six DR-DQ haplotypes were handled as single units for association and clustering, since linkage in the cohort was strong. Among a few hundred genotyped donors of the cohort, an average of around 240,000 unique TCR beta nucleotide sequences were sequenced per donor, roughly a sixth of them non-productive. Study-wide conclusions, independent of this receptor: Correlated functional status among segregating V segments might reflect linkage disequilibrium, but an unknown experimental factor could not be ruled out. In a later analysis, 16,951 TCR beta sequences were associated with specific HLA alleles at a false discovery rate of 0.05. Most TCR sequences were observed very rarely across donors, whereas some public TCRs were present in many individuals. A cluster of highly shared sequence variants was judged likely to represent a technical artifact of the sequencing pipeline. In a later genetic analysis, a missense DCLRE1C variant was associated with V-gene and J-gene trimming of TCR beta chains, and the association was replicated in an independent cohort. Assigning TCR associations to individual alleles was difficult when HLA alleles, especially DR and DQ, strongly co-occurred. The presence/absence analyses assumed that sequencing depth was roughly uniform across donors, and that assumption may not be true. The cohort was sequenced for TCR beta chains only, and without alpha or paired-chain data the features that could be detected were limited. According to a later analysis, parvovirus B19, influenza, CMV and Epstein-Barr virus appeared linked to several top co-occurrence clusters. A later analysis found that TCR association rates varied across HLA loci, with DRB1 alleles showing the most associated TCRs and HLA-C alleles the fewest. The classifier was reported to diagnose cytomegalovirus status with high specificity and sensitivity in both the original and validation cohorts. It was suggested by the authors that the approach could potentially be generalized to other disease states and immunological phenotypes. A later analysis found that HLA-associated TCR beta chains were more clonally expanded and had lower generation probabilities than equally common non-associated chains. CMV serostatus was the only immune exposure information available for the cohort. Some IMGT-functional V segments, including TRBV6-2 and TRBV6-3, could not be distinguished by the 87-base-pair reads and were therefore excluded. A further reported finding was that TCR beta sequences accurately predicted the HLA-A and HLA-B alleles for most subjects in the first cohort. In the study, approximately 150 TCR beta chains were listed as associated with cytomegalovirus. Broadly in line with IMGT annotations, most TCR beta V segments showed up in productive rearrangements about 90% or about 30% of the time in an earlier analysis of around 550 of the donors. A later analysis found that most CMV-associated TCR beta chains appeared HLA-restricted, with HLA associations seemingly driven largely by CMV exposure. Because HLA typing was missing for some donors at each locus, association tests included only the typed subset. Three of the identified cytomegalovirus-associated TCR beta chains were confirmed in vitro to be specific for cytomegalovirus antigens. Compared with the approximately 700-donor mean, donors in an Asian-associated ancestry cluster had fewer N-insertions in productive TCRs, according to a later genetic analysis. Because counts were too low, 15 or so rarely observed V segments, including chromosome 9 orphons, were excluded from the earlier analysis of about 500 of the donors.

The cohort consisted of approximately 690 healthy bone marrow donors. Cohort members were all nominally healthy when sampled, although unrecorded immune exposures were likely present. The donor was CMV seronegative and was included in the group of a few hundred seronegative cohort members. A peripheral blood sample was provided by each donor, and peripheral blood mononuclear cells were used for TCR beta sequencing. The Qiagen DNeasy Blood Extraction Kit was used to extract genomic DNA from the blood cell samples. Libraries were built with the immunoSEQ multiplex PCR assay. For the multiplex PCR, a mixture combining 60 forward primers for TCR Vbeta segments and 13 reverse primers for TCR Jbeta segments was used. The CDR3 region of rearranged TCR beta genes was amplified from genomic DNA with a multiplex PCR assay. The Illumina HiSeq System was used to sequence the amplified TCR beta libraries as 87-base-pair reads. The paper's data handling went like this. Across the 600 to 700 repertoires, a later analysis counted tens of millions of unique TCR beta chains, roughly 11 million of which were shared by at least two donors. A nearest-neighbor algorithm error-corrected the raw reads and collapsed the reads into unique sequences, merging closely related sequences to remove PCR and sequencing errors. V, D and J gene segments were assigned by aligning CDR3 sequences to IMGT reference sequences. For a sequence to be retained, at least a six-nucleotide match to both a V gene segment and a J gene segment was required. Rearrangements were called productive when the CDR3 lacked stop codons and stayed in frame with V and J; all others were non-productive. CDR3 was defined by IMGT convention, running from the second conserved V-encoded cysteine to the conserved J-encoded phenylalanine. Sequences without an unambiguous match to a single V gene segment were excluded from the earlier analysis of over 500 of the donors. In an earlier analysis of a few hundred of the donors, V segments were called functional above 56.7% productive rearrangements and were called segregating when the between-donor standard deviation exceeded 5%. To diagnose cytomegalovirus status from the catalog of TCR beta chain sequences, a statistical classification framework was built. In a later analysis, TCR nucleotide sequences were compared against IMGT/GENE-DB human TR gene sequences so that V and J genes could be assigned. In a later analysis, CDR3 sequences and most-parsimonious VDJ recombination scenarios were assigned using the TCRdist pipeline. In a later analysis, each TCR beta chain was defined by its CDR3 amino acid sequence together with its V-gene family, and reads lacking a unique V-gene family were excluded. A later analysis removed over 500 highly shared, low-generation-probability nucleotide sequences to deal with suspected cross-contamination and a sequencing artifact. A later analysis calculated a clonal expansion index for each public chain from normalized within-repertoire ranks of inferred template counts. In a later analysis, generation probabilities were computed using a VDJ recombination model fitted to out-of-frame rearrangements, and the results were checked against IGoR. A later analysis scored TCR-TCR, TCR-HLA and TCR-CMV co-occurrence with hypergeometric tests, applying a repertoire-size bias correction to TCR pairs. To estimate false discovery rates, a later analysis permuted the HLA or CMV assignments 20 times. In a later analysis, co-occurring TCRs were grouped using DBSCAN, and TCRdist sequence similarity was added for clustering within HLA-allele-positive subsets. Repertoires with fewer than 30,000 or more than 120,000 public chains, plus five repertoires with anomalous nucleotide sharing, were excluded from co-occurrence clustering. TCRdb holds this immuneACCESS table with in-frame rearrangements only. Some clones are missing; in checked studies, unresolved V genes explain under half, and the rest has no known cause. That table is the source of V, J and clone size, and D and trimming were worked out from the DNA. Counted in this sample were tens of thousands of clones; more than 70% of them appeared once. The top ten constitute 2% to 2.5% of the sample.

The CDR1 and CDR2 encoded by the germline V gene are MDHEN and SYDVKM. Measured from the cysteine to the phenylalanine, the CDR3 is 14 residues long. Solely the CDR3 DNA is kept, with 42 bases framed from the first base. V loses 6 bases at its end and J loses 5 bases; junction bases beyond the gene matches: 6. Here the chain combines TRBV28 and TRBJ1-2, and 10 junctional nucleotides match TRBD1. The material sequenced was PBMCs. The clonotype comes from a man aged 35-49 years in good health and CMV-seronegative. The CDR3 region: CASRGPGQGYGYTF. The DNA is as follows: TGTGCCAGCAGGGGCCCGGGACAGGGGTATGGCTACACCTTC.